Shown below are 15 T cell receptor beta chains from a single sample sequenced in a study of OX40 agonist ivuxolimab in advanced cancers. The method was the immunoSEQ multiplex PCR assay. TCRdb provides this immuneACCESS table in a form limited to in-frame rearrangements. Some clones are lacking; in checked studies, under half of them reflect an unresolved V gene, and why the rest are absent is not known. Across this sample there are about 83,000 clones, with about 90% seen only once. The ten largest clones capture roughly 8.4% of the sample. Sequences were derived from CD4+ or CD8+ T cells sorted from blood, sampled in a trial of the OX40 agonist ivuxolimab. The source is an adult with an advanced solid tumor such as melanoma, head and neck, liver or kidney cancer.

This clone was observed a single time. The chain couples TRBV5-6 to TRBJ2-5; D assignment may be TRBD1 or TRBD2 (5 bases each). The CDR3 length is 14 residues. Trimming took off 4 bases at V and 1 base at J, with 11 bases between the two ends. Germline values: CDR1 SGHDT, CDR2 YYEEEE. The CDR3 loop reads CASSVGRLQETQYF. The CDR3 region has the DNA TGTGCCAGCAGCGTGGGACGGCTCCAAGAGACCCAGTACTTC.

V is TRBV11-3 and J is TRBJ2-1; perhaps D is TRBD1 or TRBD2 (5 bases each). In germline, CDR1 is SGHNT, CDR2 YENEEA. Trimming left V 5 bases short and J 6 bases short, with 20 bases between. The CDR3 totals 16 residues. The CDR3 coding sequence is TGTGCCAGCAGCCCCACTAGGGGCCCAGCCCCCAATGAGCAGTTCTTC. It is translated as CASSPTRGPAPNEQFF. The whole variable domain, remainder taken from reference TRBV11-3 and TRBJ2-1, is EAGVVQSPRYKIIEKKQPVAFWCNPISGHNTLYWYLQNLGQGPELLIRYENEEAVDDSQLPKDRFSAERLKGVDSTLKIQPAELGDSAVYLCASSPTRGPAPNEQFFGPGTRLTVL.

The genes are TRBV5-1 and TRBJ2-7, with a tentative D call TRBD2 (5 bases). The germline gives CDR1 SGHRS, CDR2 YFSETQ. The CDR3 consists of 14 residues. V lost 0 bases and J lost 0, with 7 bases in between. CDR3 loop: CASSLGGSSYEQYV. CDR3 DNA: TGCGCCAGCAGCTTGGGAGGGAGCTCCTACGAGCAGTACGTC.

The V call is TRBV27, the J call TRBJ1-6; no firm D call. The V end lost 3 bases, the J end lost 2 bases, and 5 bases lay between the germline ends. The CDR3 covers 14 residues. CDR1 MNHEY and CDR2 SMNVEV come from the germline V gene (reference sequence). The CDR3 protein is CASSFSTYNSPLHF. Written as DNA, the CDR3 is TGTGCCAGCAGTTTCTCCACCTATAATTCACCCCTCCACTTT.

This clone was observed once. The genes are TRBV6-6 and TRBJ2-1; a weak D match, TRBD1 (5 bases). The CDR3 is 13 amino acids. Germline V gives CDR1 MNHNY, CDR2 SVGAGI (reference sequence). V was cut by 6 bases and J by 1 base, with 7 bases left in between. CDR3: CASRGHSYNEQFF. In DNA form, the CDR3 reads TGTGCCAGCAGGGGGCATTCCTACAATGAGCAGTTCTTC.

The count of this clone is one. V usage is TRBV19 and J usage is TRBJ2-5; D might be TRBD1 (6 bases). Trimming took 1 base from V and 1 from J, leaving 10 bases between them. Per the germline V gene, CDR1 is LNHDA and CDR2 is SQIVND (reference sequence). The CDR3 has 15 residues. Here the CDR3 reads CASSIAETGQETQYF. In DNA, the CDR3 is TGTGCCAGTAGTATAGCTGAGACAGGCCAAGAGACCCAGTACTTC.

The V gene is TRBV10-2, the J gene TRBJ2-7, with unresolved D. CDR1 is WSHSY and CDR2 is SAAADI in the germline V gene. There are 13 residues in the CDR3. The V end lost 3 bases, the J end lost 0 bases, and 6 bases lay between the germline ends. The CDR3 region is CASSDVNSYEQYF. CDR3 sequence (DNA): TGCGCCAGCAGTGACGTGAACTCCTACGAGCAGTACTTC.

The chain links TRBV9 to TRBJ1-1; 8 positions agree with TRBD1. The V segment lost 4 bases and the J segment 0 bases; nucleotides outside the gene matches: 11. The CDR3 runs 17 residues. CDR1 and CDR2 (germline): SGDLS, YYNGEE. CDR3 protein: CASSPRGQVGVNTEAFF. In DNA, the CDR3 is TGTGCCAGCAGCCCAAGGGGACAGGTGGGGGTGAACACTGAAGCTTTCTTT.

V usage is TRBV30 and J usage is TRBJ1-1, with a tentative D call TRBD1 (6 bases). Trimming shortened V by 2 bases and J by 5 bases, and 12 bases separated the two germline ends. CDR1 and CDR2 from the germline V gene are GTSNPN and SVGIG (reference sequence). This CDR3 comprises 13 residues. CDR3 amino acids: CAWSTGMETEAFF. The CDR3 DNA reads TGTGCCTGGAGTACAGGGATGGAGACTGAAGCTTTCTTT.

The chain uses TRBV6-6 and TRBJ2-1; D remains unclear. There are 11 residues in the CDR3. CDR1 is MNHNY, CDR2 SVGAGI, per germline (reference sequence). V was trimmed by 4 bases and J by 7 bases, leaving 5 bases between them. The CDR3 DNA is TGTGCCAGCAGTTTTACGAATGAGCAGTTCTTC. It encodes CASSFTNEQFF.

V usage is TRBV4-3 and J usage is TRBJ1-6; D gene uncertain. Germline CDR1 and CDR2: LGHNA and YSLEER. The CDR3 covers 17 residues. Trimming shortened V by 3 bases and J by 1 base, and 13 bases separated the two germline ends. This CDR3 is CASSQTAGYSYNSPLHF. The CDR3 region has the DNA TGCGCCAGCAGCCAGACGGCCGGGTATTCCTATAATTCACCCCTCCACTTT.

This clone appeared once. The V gene is TRBV6-1, the J gene TRBJ1-5; TRBD1 might be the D (6 bases). V dropped 2 bases and J dropped 5 bases, with 10 bases sitting between them. The CDR3 runs to 14 residues. Germline CDR1 and CDR2: MNHNS and SASEGT. DNA of the CDR3: TGTGCCAGCAGTGAATGGGGGGGCGATCAGCCCCAGCATTTT. Encoded protein: CASSEWGGDQPQHF.

The CDR3 here is CAWGAGAQIQYF. The DNA of the CDR3 is TGTGCCTGGGGGGCAGGGGCCCAAATTCAGTACTTC. J is TRBJ2-4 and V is TRBV30, with a weak D call TRBD1 (6 bases). V was cut by 5 bases and J by 10 bases, with 15 bases left in between. Per the germline V gene, CDR1 is GTSNPN and CDR2 is SVGIG (reference sequence). CDR3 length: 12 residues.

The V and J genes are TRBV27 and TRBJ2-3; 11 positions match TRBD2. CDR3 length equals 19 residues. V shed 4 bases, J shed 6 bases, and the junction held 18 bases outside the gene matches. Germline loops: CDR1 MNHEY, CDR2 SMNVEV (reference sequence). CDR3 DNA sequence: TGTGCCAGCAGTTCTCGAGACGCGGTTAGCGGGGGGGAAAGGGATACGCAGTATTTT. It codes for CASSSRDAVSGGERDTQYF.

The chain recombines TRBV5-6 with TRBJ2-7, with TRBD1 matching over 9 bases. Unmatched junction bases numbered 3, after V lost 5 bases and J lost 3 bases. The length of the CDR3 is 13 residues. The germline V gene encodes CDR1 SGHDT and CDR2 YYEEEE. CDR3 bases: TGTGCCAGCAGGCTGACAGGGGGCTACGAGCAGTACTTC. Its translation: CASRLTGGYEQYF. Complete variable domain (other parts from reference TRBV5-6 and TRBJ2-7): DAGVTQSPTHLIKTRGQQVTLRCSPKSGHDTVSWYQQALGQGPQFIFQYYEEEERQRGNFPDRFSGHQFPNYSSELNVNALLLGDSALYLCASRLTGGYEQYFGPGTRLTVT.